This T cell receptor beta chain appears in the sequencing data of a study of cytomegalovirus exposure and HLA in healthy donors. Study-wide results and caveats: One later analysis, an examination of the 90 to 150 validation repertoires, found that first-cohort TCR clusters tended to co-occur in them.

This table comes from immunoSEQ multiplex PCR, and its TCRdb copy is limited to in-frame clones, with some not included. The repertoire holds around 160,000 clones, with around four fifths as singletons. With regard to this clone: Its antigen remains unidentified.

The TCR was taken from a man aged 25-40 years in good health and CMV-seropositive. The material sequenced was PBMCs.

The CDR3, as DNA: TGCGCCAGCAGCTTGGCCGAGGTTGGAGATACGCAGTATTTT. Its translation: CASSLAEVGDTQYF. This chain uses TRBV5-1 with TRBJ2-3; D is unclear. CDR1 and CDR2 from the germline V gene are SGHRS and YFSETQ. The CDR3 spans 14 residues. With 0 bases removed from V and 5 bases from J, the gap between germline ends came to 10 bases.